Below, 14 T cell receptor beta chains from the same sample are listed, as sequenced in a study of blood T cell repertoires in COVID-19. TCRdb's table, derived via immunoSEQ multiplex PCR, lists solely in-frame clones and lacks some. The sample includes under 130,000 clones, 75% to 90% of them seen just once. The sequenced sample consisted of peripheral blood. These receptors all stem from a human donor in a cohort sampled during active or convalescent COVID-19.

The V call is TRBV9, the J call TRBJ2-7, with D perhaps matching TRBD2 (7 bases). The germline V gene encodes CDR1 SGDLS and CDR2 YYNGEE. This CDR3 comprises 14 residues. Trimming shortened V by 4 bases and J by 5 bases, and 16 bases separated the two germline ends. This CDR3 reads CASSSRGGINEQYF. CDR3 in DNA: TGTGCCAGCAGCTCGAGGGGGGGAATCAACGAGCAGTACTTC.

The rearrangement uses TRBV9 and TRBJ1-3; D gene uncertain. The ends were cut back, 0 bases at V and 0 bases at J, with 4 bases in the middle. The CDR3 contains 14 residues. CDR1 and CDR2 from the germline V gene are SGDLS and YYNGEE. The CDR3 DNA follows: TGTGCCAGCAGCGTAGAGCTCTCTGGAAACACCATATATTTT. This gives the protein CASSVELSGNTIYF.

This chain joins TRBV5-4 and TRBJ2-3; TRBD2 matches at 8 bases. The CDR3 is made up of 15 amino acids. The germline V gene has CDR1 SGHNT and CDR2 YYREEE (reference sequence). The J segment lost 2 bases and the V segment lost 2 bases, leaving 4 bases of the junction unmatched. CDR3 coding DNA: TGTGCCAGCAGCTTACGGGGGGGGAACACAGATACGCAGTATTTT. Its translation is CASSLRGGNTDTQYF.

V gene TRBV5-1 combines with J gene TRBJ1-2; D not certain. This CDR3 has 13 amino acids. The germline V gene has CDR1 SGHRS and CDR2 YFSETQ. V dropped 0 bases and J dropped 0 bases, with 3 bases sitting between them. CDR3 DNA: TGCGCCAGCAGCTTGGGAGCTAACTATGGCTACACCTTC. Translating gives CASSLGANYGYTF.

The CDR3, as DNA: TGTGCCAGCAGCTTAGTCGGGACAGGGGCTGGTTTACATGAGCAGTTCTTC. Protein sequence: CASSLVGTGAGLHEQFF. The rearrangement uses TRBV11-2 and TRBJ2-1; 10 bases map to TRBD1. The CDR3 length is 17 residues. Germline lookup yields CDR1 SGHAT and CDR2 FQNNGV. With 1 base clipped from V and 8 bases from J, the junction kept 11 bases outside the gene matches.

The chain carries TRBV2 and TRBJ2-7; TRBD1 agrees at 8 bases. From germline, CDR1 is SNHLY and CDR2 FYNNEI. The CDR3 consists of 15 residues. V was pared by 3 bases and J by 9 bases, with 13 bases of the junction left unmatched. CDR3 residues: CASSEGQASIHGQYF. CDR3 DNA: TGTGCCAGCAGTGAGGGACAGGCCTCCATACACGGGCAGTACTTC.

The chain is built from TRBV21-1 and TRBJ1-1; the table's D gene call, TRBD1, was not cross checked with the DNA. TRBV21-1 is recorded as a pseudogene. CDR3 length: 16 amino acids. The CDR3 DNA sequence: TGTGCCAGCAGCAAAGTATGCAGGGGAGATGACACTGAAGCTTTCTTT. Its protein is CASSKVCRGDDTEAFF.

In DNA form, the CDR3 reads TGTGCCACCAGCGACCACAGTGGTAGAAACTATGGCTACACCTTC. Translated, it gives CATSDHSGRNYGYTF. V is TRBV24-1 and J is TRBJ1-2; no firm D call. Germline CDR1 and CDR2: KGHDR and SFDVKD. The V end was cut by 7 bases, the J end by 2 bases, with 16 bases between. This CDR3 is built from 15 residues.

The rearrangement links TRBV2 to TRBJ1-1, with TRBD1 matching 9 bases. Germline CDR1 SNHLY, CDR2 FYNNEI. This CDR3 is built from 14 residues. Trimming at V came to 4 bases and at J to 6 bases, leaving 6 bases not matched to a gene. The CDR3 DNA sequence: TGTGCCAGCAGTGTAATGGACAGGGGCGCTGAAGCTTTCTTT. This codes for CASSVMDRGAEAFF.

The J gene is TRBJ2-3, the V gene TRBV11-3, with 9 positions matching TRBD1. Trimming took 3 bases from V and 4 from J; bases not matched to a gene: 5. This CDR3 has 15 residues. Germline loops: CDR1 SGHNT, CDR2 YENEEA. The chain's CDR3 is CASSLGQGWADTQYF. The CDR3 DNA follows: TGTGCCAGCAGCTTGGGACAGGGTTGGGCAGATACGCAGTATTTT.

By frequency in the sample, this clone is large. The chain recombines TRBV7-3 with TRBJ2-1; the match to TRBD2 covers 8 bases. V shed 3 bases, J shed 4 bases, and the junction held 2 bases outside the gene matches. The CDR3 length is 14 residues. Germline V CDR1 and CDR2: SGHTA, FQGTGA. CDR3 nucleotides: TGTGCCAGCAGCTTTAGCGGGGTTTACAATGAGCAGTTCTTC. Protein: CASSFSGVYNEQFF.

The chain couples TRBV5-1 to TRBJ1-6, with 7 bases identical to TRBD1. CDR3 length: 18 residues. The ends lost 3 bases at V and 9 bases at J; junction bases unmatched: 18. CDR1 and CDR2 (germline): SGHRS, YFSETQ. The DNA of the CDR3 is TGCGCCAGCAGCTCCGGGACAGAACCTTTGATGAGGGGTTCACCCCTCCACTTT. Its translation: CASSSGTEPLMRGSPLHF.

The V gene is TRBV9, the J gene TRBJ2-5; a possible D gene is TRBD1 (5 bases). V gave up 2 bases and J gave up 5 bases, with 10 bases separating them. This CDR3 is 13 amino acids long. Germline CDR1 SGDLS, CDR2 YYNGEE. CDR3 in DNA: TGTGCCAGCAGCGTTGGGGCCTGGGAGACCCAGTACTTC. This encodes CASSVGAWETQYF.

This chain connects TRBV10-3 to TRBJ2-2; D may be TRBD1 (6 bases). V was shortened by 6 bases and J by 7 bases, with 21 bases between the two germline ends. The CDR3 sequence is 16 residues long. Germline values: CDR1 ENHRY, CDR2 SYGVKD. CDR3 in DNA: TGTGCCATCAGCCGATTTTTGGGACAAAGCGGCGGGGAGCTGTTTTTT. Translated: CAISRFLGQSGGELFF.